These T cell receptor beta chains were read from a single sample in a study of blood T cell repertoires in COVID-19. Profiling relied on immunoSEQ multiplex PCR, and the TCRdb table lists in-frame clones only, not all of them. The profile covers some 120,000 clones, with 90% appearing a single time and under 4.5% taken by the ten largest. The sample consisted of peripheral blood. These receptors originate from a man aged 45-65 years with active COVID-19. CDR3s leave out the opening cysteine and the closing phenylalanine or tryptophan.

cdr3_aa: ASSGDFYNEQF
j_call: TRBJ2-1
cdr3_length: 11
v_call: TRBV10-1

cdr3_aa: ATPRRRTGDEQY
j_call: TRBJ2-7
cdr3_length: 12
v_call: TRBV6-5

cdr3_aa: ASSPPRRNTEAF
j_call: TRBJ1-1
cdr3_length: 12
v_call: TRBV5-1

cdr3_aa: ASSLQGLQETQY
j_call: TRBJ2-5
cdr3_length: 12
v_call: TRBV4-1

cdr3_aa: ASSPRRTSGGYNEQF
j_call: TRBJ2-1
cdr3_length: 15
v_call: TRBV7-2

cdr3_aa: ASSQTSGGDYEQY
j_call: TRBJ2-7
cdr3_length: 13
v_call: TRBV4-1

cdr3_aa: ASSPRTSGGQETQY
j_call: TRBJ2-5
cdr3_length: 14
v_call: TRBV5-1

cdr3_aa: ASSFGGGSYNEQF
j_call: TRBJ2-1
cdr3_length: 13
v_call: TRBV5-1

cdr3_aa: SASRDSNQPQH
j_call: TRBJ1-5
cdr3_length: 11
v_call: TRBV20-1

cdr3_aa: SVEKRRQETQY
j_call: TRBJ2-5
cdr3_length: 11
v_call: TRBV29-1

cdr3_aa: ASAGNRGPTDTQY
j_call: TRBJ2-3
cdr3_length: 13
v_call: TRBV10-1

cdr3_aa: ASSQEAARYTDTQY
j_call: TRBJ2-3
cdr3_length: 14
v_call: TRBV4-2

cdr3_aa: ASSVGLPSDTQY
j_call: TRBJ2-3
cdr3_length: 12
v_call: TRBV9

cdr3_aa: ATSDGQMGGQETQY
j_call: TRBJ2-5
cdr3_length: 14
v_call: TRBV24-1

cdr3_aa: SASQVGQTQY
j_call: TRBJ2-3
cdr3_length: 10
v_call: TRBV20-1

cdr3_aa: ASSWTSGGRLPQQY
j_call: TRBJ2-7
cdr3_length: 14
v_call: TRBV11-2

cdr3_aa: ASSSIQGTNNSPPH
j_call: TRBJ1-6
cdr3_length: 14
v_call: TRBV11-2

cdr3_aa: ASSFAGVSHEQY
j_call: TRBJ2-7
cdr3_length: 12
v_call: TRBV5-1

cdr3_aa: ATSRQGGNYGYT
j_call: TRBJ1-2
cdr3_length: 12
v_call: TRBV24-1

cdr3_aa: ASSSGQGDGNTIY
j_call: TRBJ1-3
cdr3_length: 13
v_call: TRBV5-1

cdr3_aa: ASSLAGTGGYGYT
j_call: TRBJ1-2
cdr3_length: 13
v_call: TRBV7-6

cdr3_aa: ASSGGRGIGKYSNQPQH
j_call: TRBJ1-5
cdr3_length: 17
v_call: TRBV27

cdr3_aa: ASSRGQGGETQY
j_call: TRBJ2-5
cdr3_length: 12
v_call: TRBV2

cdr3_aa: ASSPGQGGGSPLH
j_call: TRBJ1-6
cdr3_length: 13
v_call: TRBV18

cdr3_aa: ASSRGQSNEKLF
j_call: TRBJ1-4
cdr3_length: 12
v_call: TRBV7-9

cdr3_aa: ASNNPGEPYNEQF
j_call: TRBJ2-1
cdr3_length: 13
v_call: TRBV19

cdr3_aa: ASSSRQGGQPQH
j_call: TRBJ1-5
cdr3_length: 12
v_call: TRBV21-1

cdr3_aa: ASSPVTSGGAETQY
j_call: TRBJ2-5
cdr3_length: 14
v_call: TRBV5-1

cdr3_aa: ASSVNSGRAGGELF
j_call: TRBJ2-2
cdr3_length: 14
v_call: TRBV9

cdr3_aa: ASSLRGEELNEQF
j_call: TRBJ2-1
cdr3_length: 13
v_call: TRBV27

cdr3_aa: ASSNQGANSPLH
j_call: TRBJ1-6
cdr3_length: 12
v_call: TRBV7-9

cdr3_aa: ASRGQGNEKLF
j_call: TRBJ1-4
cdr3_length: 11
v_call: TRBV7-8

cdr3_aa: ASSLGLLAGVSDTQY
j_call: TRBJ2-3
cdr3_length: 15
v_call: TRBV7-2

cdr3_aa: ASSGVGSRTGELF
j_call: TRBJ2-2
cdr3_length: 13
v_call: TRBV25-1

cdr3_aa: ASSRTGGGQPQH
j_call: TRBJ1-5
cdr3_length: 12
v_call: TRBV3-1/TRBV3-2

cdr3_aa: AISGRGQGDTQY
j_call: TRBJ2-3
cdr3_length: 12
v_call: TRBV10-3

cdr3_aa: ASTDRYFSGANVLT
j_call: TRBJ2-6
cdr3_length: 14
v_call: TRBV19

cdr3_aa: ASSLQARETQY
j_call: TRBJ2-5
cdr3_length: 11
v_call: TRBV5-1

cdr3_aa: ATSMDSSLGAEQF
j_call: TRBJ2-1
cdr3_length: 13
v_call: TRBV15

cdr3_aa: ASSQDPDRPFSGNTIY
j_call: TRBJ1-3
cdr3_length: 16
v_call: TRBV14

cdr3_aa: ASSRQGGDGNTIY
j_call: TRBJ1-3
cdr3_length: 13
v_call: TRBV5-1

cdr3_aa: ASSLSGVDTQY
j_call: TRBJ2-3
cdr3_length: 11
v_call: TRBV7-2

cdr3_aa: ASRDSTTTNEKLF
j_call: TRBJ1-4
cdr3_length: 13
v_call: TRBV2

cdr3_aa: ASSITGTDNSPLH
j_call: TRBJ1-6
cdr3_length: 13
v_call: TRBV19

cdr3_aa: ASSFGGKWTEAF
j_call: TRBJ1-1
cdr3_length: 12
v_call: TRBV7-9

cdr3_aa: ASNLGLAGNSYEQY
j_call: TRBJ2-7
cdr3_length: 14
v_call: TRBV3-1/TRBV3-2

cdr3_aa: ASSVLGQGDYGYT
j_call: TRBJ1-2
cdr3_length: 13
v_call: TRBV9

cdr3_aa: ASRPRGGSEETQY
j_call: TRBJ2-5
cdr3_length: 13
v_call: TRBV5-1

cdr3_aa: ASSGTGGYTGELF
j_call: TRBJ2-2
cdr3_length: 13
v_call: TRBV9